The sequence of this T cell receptor (beta chain) was determined in a study of T-cell memory formation after mild COVID-19. This clonotype occurred a few times. From the 5' RACE reads, TCRdb called clonotypes with MiXCR, one entry per CDR3 protein. The table has roughly 100,000 distinct CDR3 sequences, around 12% seen once. Sequenced sample: PBMCs or a T cell subset sorted from them (not recorded which). This TCR derives from an adult woman who had mild COVID-19 (a few samples of this study predate the infection). Cell type and time point are not known.

The CDR3 DNA sequence: TGCAGTGCTAGGCGCGGACTAGCGGGGGGCCAGGGCCCAACAGATACGCAGTATTTT. It codes for CSARRGLAGGQGPTDTQYF. The chain carries TRBV20-1 and TRBJ2-3, with 14 bases that match TRBD2. Germline lookup yields CDR1 DFQATT and CDR2 SNEGSKA (reference sequence). CDR3 length equals 19 residues. Trimming removed 3 bases from V and 3 bases from J; junction bases left unmatched: 14.